Listed below are T cell receptor beta chains from one sample, sequenced in a study of T cells in Graves' hyperthyroidism and ophthalmopathy. TCRdb reprocessed the multiplex PCR reads via MiXCR and lists one record per CDR3 protein. Among around 700,000 distinct CDR3 sequences listed, about 19% were seen once. Sequenced input: blood. The receptors derive from a woman aged 45-65 years with Graves' hyperthyroidism that later progressed to Graves' ophthalmopathy. The CDR3 runs from the conserved cysteine through the conserved F or W. D genes are given only for firm matches. Size tells how often a clone was seen (once, few, many) or the class of an expanded clone, and some rows leave it out.

abundance: many
j_gene: TRBJ1-2
v_gene: TRBV7-9
d_gene: .
CDR3nt: TGTGCCAGCAGCTTAGATGGTATTGGCTACACCTTC
CDR3aa: CASSLDGIGYTF

abundance: many
j_gene: TRBJ2-3
v_gene: TRBV12-3/TRBV12-4
d_gene: TRBD1
CDR3nt: TGTGCCAGCAGCTCAGGACAGGGGGCAATAGATACGCAGTATTTT
CDR3aa: CASSSGQGAIDTQYF

abundance: many
j_gene: TRBJ2-3
v_gene: TRBV15
d_gene: .
CDR3nt: TGTGCCACCAGCAGGGACCGGATACACACAGATACGCAGTATTTT
CDR3aa: CATSRDRIHTDTQYF

abundance: many
j_gene: TRBJ1-2
v_gene: TRBV3-1
d_gene: .
CDR3nt: TGTGCCAGCAGCCCCCCAGAAGACTATGGCTACACCTTC
CDR3aa: CASSPPEDYGYTF

abundance: few
j_gene: TRBJ1-2
v_gene: TRBV4-1
d_gene: .
CDR3nt: TGCGCCAGCAGCCAAGTCGGGGTCGATGGCTACACCTTC
CDR3aa: CASSQVGVDGYTF

abundance: many
j_gene: TRBJ2-1
v_gene: TRBV6-1
d_gene: TRBD1
CDR3nt: TGTGCCAGCAGTTATAGGGACAGGGTCAATGAGCAGTTCTTC
CDR3aa: CASSYRDRVNEQFF

abundance: many
j_gene: TRBJ1-6
v_gene: TRBV3-1
d_gene: TRBD1
CDR3nt: TGTGCCAGCAGCCAAGGGGACAGAGATTCACCCCTCCACTTT
CDR3aa: CASSQGDRDSPLHF

abundance: many
j_gene: TRBJ1-2
v_gene: TRBV3-1
d_gene: TRBD1
CDR3nt: TGTGCCAGCAGCCAGAGCCGGGACAGGGTGGCTGGCTACACCTTC
CDR3aa: CASSQSRDRVAGYTF

abundance: many
j_gene: TRBJ1-1
v_gene: TRBV5-1
d_gene: .
CDR3nt: TGCGCCAGCAGCGTAGACAGGCGCACTGAAGCTTTCTTT
CDR3aa: CASSVDRRTEAFF

abundance: .
j_gene: TRBJ1-3
v_gene: TRBV28
d_gene: .
CDR3nt: TGTGCCAGCAGGTCCTTTACGGGTGGCGGAAAGACCATATATTTT
CDR3aa: CASRSFTGGGKTIYF

abundance: .
j_gene: TRBJ2-3
v_gene: TRBV7-2
d_gene: TRBD1
CDR3nt: TGTGCCAGCAGCTTAGCGACAGGGGTGTTGGTAGATACGCAGTATTTT
CDR3aa: CASSLATGVLVDTQYF

abundance: few
j_gene: TRBJ1-2
v_gene: TRBV20-1
d_gene: .
CDR3nt: TGCAGTGCTAGGGATATTCGAGGGGTTAGCAACTATGGCTACACCTTC
CDR3aa: CSARDIRGVSNYGYTF

abundance: many
j_gene: TRBJ2-3
v_gene: TRBV2
d_gene: TRBD2
CDR3nt: TGTGCCAGCAAGCGGGGAGAATCCACAGATACGCAGTATTTT
CDR3aa: CASKRGESTDTQYF

abundance: .
j_gene: TRBJ2-1
v_gene: TRBV20-1
d_gene: .
CDR3nt: TGCAGTGCTAGAGGGGGCACCTACAATGAGCAGTTCTTC
CDR3aa: CSARGGTYNEQFF

abundance: many
j_gene: TRBJ1-1
v_gene: TRBV20-1
d_gene: TRBD1
CDR3nt: TGCAGTGCTAGAGAGGGGACAGGGGGCGCCTTGGACACTGAAGCTTTCTTT
CDR3aa: CSAREGTGGALDTEAFF

abundance: .
j_gene: TRBJ2-1
v_gene: TRBV2
d_gene: .
CDR3nt: TGTGCCAGCAGTGAAGCGGTTGAGCAGTTCTTC
CDR3aa: CASSEAVEQFF

abundance: few
j_gene: TRBJ2-3
v_gene: TRBV10-3
d_gene: TRBD2
CDR3nt: TGTGCCATCAGTGATAGCGGGGGTGACCCAGATACGCAGTATTTT
CDR3aa: CAISDSGGDPDTQYF

abundance: few
j_gene: TRBJ1-5
v_gene: TRBV19
d_gene: .
CDR3nt: TGTGCCAGTACTAAGGGGGAACAATTCTCTCAGCCCCAGCATTTT
CDR3aa: CASTKGEQFSQPQHF

abundance: many
j_gene: TRBJ2-3
v_gene: TRBV5-6
d_gene: TRBD1
CDR3nt: TGTGCCAGCAGCGCGACAGGGACAGGAATCACAGATACGCAGTATTTT
CDR3aa: CASSATGTGITDTQYF

abundance: .
j_gene: TRBJ1-6
v_gene: TRBV27
d_gene: TRBD1
CDR3nt: TGTGCCAGCAGCTACAGGGGAGGTAATTCACCCCTCCACTTT
CDR3aa: CASSYRGGNSPLHF

abundance: few
j_gene: TRBJ1-5
v_gene: TRBV7-6
d_gene: .
CDR3nt: TGTGCCAGCAGCAAGGGGGTCGGGCATCAGCCCCAGCATTTT
CDR3aa: CASSKGVGHQPQHF

abundance: .
j_gene: TRBJ2-3
v_gene: TRBV6-6
d_gene: .
CDR3nt: TGTGCCAGCAGTTACCATGGCACAGATACGCAGTATTTT
CDR3aa: CASSYHGTDTQYF